One sample yielded the 10 T cell receptor beta chains listed below, sequenced in a study of graft-versus-host responses after intestinal transplantation. Their antigens are not known. The data were produced by immunoSEQ multiplex PCR, yet TCRdb's version contains in-frame clones alone and is incomplete. Among 70,000 to 100,000 clones listed, roughly nine tenths were seen once. The sequenced sample was unstimulated CD4+ T cells sorted from spleen or lymph node cells, obtained before intestinal transplant. The receptors originated from a human donor who received an intestinal transplant.

This clone was observed once. The chain uses TRBV30 and TRBJ1-1, with unresolved D. This CDR3 spans 13 amino acids. V dropped 2 bases and J dropped 1 base, with 8 bases sitting between them. CDR1 and CDR2 from the germline V gene are GTSNPN and SVGIG (reference sequence). The CDR3 coding sequence is TGTGCCTGGAGTTTCCGCGGGAACACTGAAGCTTTCTTT. Encoded protein: CAWSFRGNTEAFF.

The sample holds a few counts of this clone. The V gene is TRBV6-1, the J gene TRBJ2-7; 9 positions agree with TRBD2. Trimming removed 6 bases from V and 5 bases from J; junction bases left unmatched: 5. This CDR3 is built from 13 residues. Germline CDR1 is MNHNS and CDR2 is SASEGT. CDR3 sequence: CASRGLAPHEQYF. The CDR3 DNA follows: TGTGCCAGCAGGGGACTAGCCCCTCACGAGCAGTACTTC.

The sample holds one count of this clone. This chain links TRBV6-6 with TRBJ2-7, with a tentative D call TRBD1 (6 bases). The CDR3 consists of 13 residues. Germline V CDR1 and CDR2: MNHNY, SVGAGI (reference sequence). Trimming took 6 bases from V and 0 from J, leaving 9 bases between them. CDR3 nucleotide sequence: TGTGCCAGCAGCTCGGGACACTCCTACGAGCAGTACTTC. Amino acids: CASSSGHSYEQYF.

The V and J genes are TRBV29-1 and TRBJ2-1; D unclear. Germline V gives CDR1 SQVTM, CDR2 ANQGSEA. The CDR3 totals 11 residues. V was shortened by 4 bases and J by 7 bases, with 8 bases between the two germline ends. CDR3 amino acids: CSVGVRNEQFF. CDR3 nucleotides: TGCAGCGTTGGTGTCCGTAATGAGCAGTTCTTC.

The genes are TRBV4-1 and TRBJ2-1; D is ambiguous. V was clipped by 0 bases and J by 2 bases, with 17 bases between them. The CDR3 extends over 18 amino acids. Germline V gene data show CDR1 as MGHRA and CDR2 as YSYEKL. CDR3 residues: CASSQEGVQSGTYNEQFF. The CDR3 DNA reads TGCGCCAGCAGCCAAGAAGGAGTACAATCCGGAACCTACAATGAGCAGTTCTTC.

This clone turned up a few times. The chain employs TRBV21-1 and TRBJ2-7; the table names TRBD2, a call not compared with the DNA. TRBV21-1 is marked as a pseudogene. The CDR3 is 19 residues long. The CDR3 loop is CASSAHPAGSGGASYEQYF. CDR3 nucleotide sequence: TGTGCCAGCAGCGCCCACCCGGCCGGGAGCGGGGGGGCCTCCTACGAGCAGTACTTC.

The chain recombines TRBV28 with TRBJ2-5, with D maybe TRBD1 (6 bases). CDR3 length equals 16 residues. Between the trimmed V and J ends, which lost 5 bases and 4 bases, there was a span of 20 bases. Germline CDR1 is MDHEN and CDR2 is SYDVKM. CDR3 residues: CASSPIIGGQRETQYF. Written as DNA, the CDR3 is TGTGCCAGCAGTCCAATCATAGGGGGTCAGAGAGAGACCCAGTACTTC.

This chain links TRBV27 with TRBJ1-5; D ambiguous. V lost 3 bases to trimming and J lost 6 bases, with 9 bases between them. The CDR3 covers 13 residues. CDR1 is MNHEY, CDR2 SMNVEV, per germline (reference sequence). Here the CDR3 reads CASSFIAGQPQHF. The CDR3 DNA sequence: TGTGCCAGCAGTTTTATCGCGGGTCAGCCCCAGCATTTT.

The J gene is TRBJ2-1, the V gene TRBV5-6; a weak D match, TRBD2 (7 bases). V was shortened by 3 bases and J by 4 bases, with 14 bases between the two germline ends. CDR3 length: 15 residues. Germline V lookup: CDR1 SGHDT, CDR2 YYEEEE. The CDR3 sequence is CASSSAGAIYNEQFF. The CDR3 region has the DNA TGTGCCAGCAGCTCTGCGGGGGCCATTTACAATGAGCAGTTCTTC. The variable domain in full, completed from reference TRBV5-6 and TRBJ2-1, reads DAGVTQSPTHLIKTRGQQVTLRCSPKSGHDTVSWYQQALGQGPQFIFQYYEEEERQRGNFPDRFSGHQFPNYSSELNVNALLLGDSALYLCASSSAGAIYNEQFFGPGTRLTVL.

About this clone: The sample has other DNA sequences that encode this CDR3 too. V usage is TRBV18 and J usage is TRBJ2-5, with D hard to call. The CDR3 consists of 11 residues. V was clipped by 6 bases and J by 2 bases, with 4 bases between them. Germline V CDR1 and CDR2: KGHSH, LQKENI. Here the CDR3 DNA reads TGTGCCAGCTCTCTTCAAGAGACCCAGTACTTC. Protein sequence: CASSLQETQYF. Complete variable domain (other parts from reference TRBV18 and TRBJ2-5): NAGVMQNPRHLVRRRGQEARLRCSPMKGHSHVYWYRQLPEEGLKFMVYLQKENIIDESGMPKERFSAEFPKEGPSILRIQQVVRGDSAAYFCASSLQETQYFGPGTRLLVL.